Each of the 2 T cell receptor beta chains below was sequenced from the same sample in a study of cytotoxic CD8 clonotypes in ibrutinib-treated CLL. TCRdb's table, derived via immunoSEQ multiplex PCR, lists solely in-frame clones and lacks some. The repertoire holds around 310,000 clones, about 77% seen once, with over 6.5% in the top ten. Material: PBMCs, obtained before ibrutinib treatment. These receptor sequences come from a human donor with chronic lymphocytic leukemia.

V is TRBV15 and J is TRBJ2-2; 8 bases align to TRBD2. V lost 9 bases and J lost 5; bases outside the gene matches: 20. The CDR3 is 18 residues long. In germline, CDR1 is LNHNV, CDR2 YYDKDF (reference sequence). Written as DNA, the CDR3 is TGTGCCACTTGTCCCACATATCCCGGGACTAGGGGGACCGGGGAGCTGTTTTTT. Encoded protein: CATCPTYPGTRGTGELFF.

This clone was detected only a few times. V usage is TRBV9 and J usage is TRBJ2-2, with TRBD2 matching 10 bases. The V segment lost 4 bases and the J segment 0 bases; nucleotides outside the gene matches: 3. The CDR3 loop spans 16 amino acids. Germline CDR1 SGDLS, CDR2 YYNGEE. The CDR3 here is CASSLGLAANTGELFF. Here the CDR3 DNA reads TGTGCCAGCAGCCTTGGACTAGCGGCGAACACCGGGGAGCTGTTTTTT.